The next 26 T cell receptor beta chains were all read from a single sample in a study of control samples from healthy donors and cancer patients. Here immunoSEQ multiplex PCR was the method, and the copy in TCRdb shows in-frame clones only, minus some. The repertoire has 250,000 to 300,000 clones, over 75% of them found once; the top ten carry about an eighth. The sequenced sample consisted of PBMCs. The receptors were gathered from a woman aged 55-70 years with lung cancer.

This chain links TRBV5-1 with TRBJ2-7, with 7 bases aligning to TRBD2. The CDR3 runs to 17 residues. V dropped 2 bases and J dropped 4; count of bases not matched to a gene: 15. The germline V gene encodes CDR1 SGHRS and CDR2 YFSETQ. The DNA for the CDR3 is TGCGCCAGCAGCTTTTCGACTGGACTAGTTGGCCCGTACGAGCAGTACTTC. Translation: CASSFSTGLVGPYEQYF.

This chain joins TRBV4-2 and TRBJ1-3, with D possibly matching TRBD1 (6 bases). The CDR3 is 16 residues long. V lost 3 bases, J lost 1 base, and 13 bases lay in between. Looked up from germline, CDR1 is LGHNA and CDR2 is YNFKEQ. CDR3 protein: CASSHALGGSGNTIYF. CDR3 nucleotide sequence: TGTGCCAGCAGCCATGCACTAGGGGGATCTGGAAACACCATATATTTT.

This clone has a handful of counts. The rearrangement links TRBV6-5 to TRBJ1-5; perhaps TRBD1 as D (6 bases). V was pared by 6 bases and J by 4 bases, with 16 bases between. The CDR3 sequence is 15 residues long. Germline CDR1 MNHEY, CDR2 SVGAGI. The CDR3 sequence: CASSSSGGPNQPQHF. The CDR3 nucleotides are TGTGCCAGCAGCTCGTCCGGGGGGCCGAATCAGCCCCAGCATTTT.

In DNA, the CDR3 is TGTGCCACCAGCAGAGATCGCGTGCAGCCCCAGCATTTT. Amino acids: CATSRDRVQPQHF. The V gene is TRBV15, the J gene TRBJ1-5; D is uncertain. Germline V lookup: CDR1 LNHNV, CDR2 YYDKDF (reference sequence). Between the trimmed V and J ends, which lost 0 bases and 7 bases, there was a span of 7 bases. The CDR3 has 13 residues.

This clone was observed a handful of times. This CDR3 is also generated by other DNA sequences in the sample. V usage is TRBV30 and J usage is TRBJ1-5; D not certain. V dropped 0 bases and J dropped 2 bases, with 5 bases sitting between them. Germline V lookup: CDR1 GTSNPN, CDR2 SVGIG (reference sequence). This CDR3 contains 13 residues. The DNA for the CDR3 is TGTGCCTGGAGTGTTCAGGGCAATCAGCCCCAGCATTTT. Its translation: CAWSVQGNQPQHF.

V is TRBV2 and J is TRBJ2-5, with 8 bases that match TRBD1. With 5 bases clipped from V and 5 bases from J, the junction kept 4 bases outside the gene matches. CDR3 size: 13 residues. The germline CDR1 and CDR2 sequences are SNHLY and FYNNEI. Written as DNA, the CDR3 is TGTGCCAGCAGTAACGACAGGGGCGAGACCCAGTACTTC. This gives the protein CASSNDRGETQYF.

Only one count was recorded for this clone. The CDR3 is CASTPGEGGNIQYF. The CDR3 DNA sequence: TGCGCCAGCACCCCAGGCGAGGGAGGAAACATTCAGTACTTC. The chain has TRBV5-1 and TRBJ2-4; weak D call: TRBD2 (6 bases). The V end lost 6 bases, the J end lost 6 bases, and 16 bases lay between the germline ends. Germline loops: CDR1 SGHRS, CDR2 YFSETQ. The CDR3 is 14 amino acids.

This sequence joins TRBV3-1 (or the pseudogene TRBV3-2) and TRBJ1-6; the match to TRBD1 covers 8 bases. From germline, CDR1 is LGHDT and CDR2 YNNKEL (reference sequence). The CDR3 spans 15 residues. V shed 5 bases, J shed 11 bases, and the junction held 11 bases outside the gene matches. CDR3 DNA sequence: TGTGCCAGCAGCGAAACTTTCAGGGGGCGCGCACCCCTCCACTTT. This sequence encodes CASSETFRGRAPLHF.

The chain couples TRBV18 to TRBJ1-1, with 7 bases fitting TRBD1. Germline CDR1 is KGHSH and CDR2 is LQKENI. The CDR3 length is 14 residues. V was clipped by 3 bases and J by 7 bases; unmatched bases: 8. The CDR3 protein is CASSPSRDSREAFF. The CDR3 nucleotides are TGTGCCAGCTCACCGAGTCGGGACAGCCGTGAAGCTTTCTTT.

The rearrangement joins TRBV2 to TRBJ2-2, with TRBD1 matching over 11 bases. This CDR3 has 13 residues. V shed 11 bases, J shed 5 bases, and the junction held 4 bases outside the gene matches. From germline, CDR1 is SNHLY and CDR2 FYNNEI. In DNA form, the CDR3 reads TGTGCCGGGGGGACAGGGGGGACCGGGGAGCTGTTTTTT. This encodes CAGGTGGTGELFF.

This chain connects TRBV5-1 to TRBJ2-2, with 8 nucleotides matching TRBD2. The J segment lost 0 bases and the V segment lost 5 bases, leaving 9 bases of the junction unmatched. Germline assignment: CDR1 SGHRS and CDR2 YFSETQ. The CDR3 runs 17 residues. The CDR3 region has the DNA TGCGCCAGCAGAGCTTGTGGGCGGGGGGCGAACACCGGGGAGCTGTTTTTT. This sequence encodes CASRACGRGANTGELFF.

The chain has TRBV2 and TRBJ2-7; D is unresolved. Trimming stripped 6 bases from V and 7 bases from J, with 7 bases between. The CDR3 extends over 10 amino acids. Germline V gene data show CDR1 as SNHLY and CDR2 as FYNNEI. The CDR3 DNA sequence: TGTGCCAGCAGCCGAGTTGAGCAGTACTTC. Protein: CASSRVEQYF.

The chain couples TRBV6-5 to TRBJ1-2; 10 positions match TRBD1. Germline trimming cut 5 bases from V and 7 bases from J; bases unmatched to any gene: 4. The germline V gene has CDR1 MNHEY and CDR2 SVGAGI. This CDR3 spans 13 amino acids. The DNA for the CDR3 is TGTGCCAGCAGTCGACAGGGGGCAAGTGGCTACACCTTC. Its protein product is CASSRQGASGYTF.

The chain recombines TRBV7-6 with TRBJ2-3, with 8 bases fitting TRBD2. The CDR3 spans 14 residues. Germline CDR1 reads SGHVS; CDR2 reads FNYEAQ. With V trimmed by 1 base and J by 8 bases, 5 bases remained unmatched. CDR3 region: CASSLEAGGGTQYF. The CDR3 bases are TGTGCCAGCAGCTTAGAGGCGGGAGGTGGTACGCAGTATTTT.

This chain uses TRBV2 with TRBJ2-3; D is perhaps TRBD1 or TRBD2 (5 bases each). Germline loops: CDR1 SNHLY, CDR2 FYNNEI. The CDR3 is 17 residues long. The V gene lost 5 bases and the J gene lost 4 bases, with 22 bases spanning the gap. This chain's CDR3 is CASSSPFWGNVSDTQYF. Here the CDR3 DNA reads TGTGCCAGCAGTTCCCCTTTTTGGGGGAACGTCTCAGATACGCAGTATTTT.

This sequence joins TRBV2 and TRBJ1-1; D remains ambiguous. This CDR3 is 13 amino acids long. CDR1 is SNHLY and CDR2 is FYNNEI in the germline V gene. V was shortened by 4 bases and J by 5 bases, with 11 bases between the two germline ends. The CDR3 nucleotides read TGTGCCAGCAGTGTATTCGCCCCGACTGAAGCTTTCTTT. This encodes CASSVFAPTEAFF. The variable domain in full, with the rest retrieved from reference TRBV2 and TRBJ1-1, is EPEVTQTPSHQVTQMGQEVILRCVPISNHLYFYWYRQILGQKVEFLVSFYNNEISEKSEIFDDQFSVERPDGSNFTLKIRSTKLEDSAMYFCASSVFAPTEAFFGQGTRLTVV.

J is TRBJ1-5 and V is TRBV6-1; tentatively, D is TRBD1 (6 bases). CDR3 length: 20 amino acids. V lost 2 bases and J lost 0, with 23 bases in between. Germline V gene lookup returns CDR1 MNHNS and CDR2 SASEGT. CDR3 nucleotide sequence: TGTGCCAGCAGTGAACGCTCGGTGGGGGGGCTAGGGGCTAGCAATCAGCCCCAGCATTTT. It specifies CASSERSVGGLGASNQPQHF.

The J gene is TRBJ2-6, the V gene TRBV28; D unresolved. The CDR3 is made up of 14 amino acids. Trimming cost V 3 bases and J 0 bases, with 3 bases left between them. Germline lookup yields CDR1 MDHEN and CDR2 SYDVKM. DNA for the CDR3: TGTGCCAGCAGTTTTAGCTCTGGGGCCAACGTCCTGACTTTC. This sequence encodes CASSFSSGANVLTF.

The chain employs TRBV6-6 and TRBJ1-5, with a weak D call TRBD1 (5 bases). The CDR3 runs to 15 residues. V was pared by 4 bases and J by 0 bases, with 10 bases between. Germline values: CDR1 MNHNY, CDR2 SVGAGI (reference sequence). The CDR3 coding sequence is TGTGCCAGCAGTTCTCCAGGGAATAGCAATCAGCCCCAGCATTTT. It translates to CASSSPGNSNQPQHF.

In its sample, this clone was seen once. This chain joins TRBV24-1 and TRBJ2-5, with D perhaps being TRBD1 or TRBD2 (7 bases each). Germline loops: CDR1 KGHDR, CDR2 SFDVKD. This CDR3 comprises 15 residues. V was shortened by 4 bases and J by 2 bases, with 13 bases between the two germline ends. This CDR3 is CATSDRRGGQETQYF. DNA for the CDR3: TGTGCCACCAGTGACCGCAGGGGGGGGCAAGAGACCCAGTACTTC.

This clone was detected only once. The chain combines TRBV5-6 with TRBJ1-1; 7 bases are shared with TRBD1. Unmatched junction bases numbered 9, after V lost 5 bases and J lost 5 bases. The CDR3 covers 14 residues. Germline CDR1 SGHDT, CDR2 YYEEEE. The chain's CDR3 is CASSSGRGRTEAFF. CDR3 coding DNA: TGTGCCAGCAGTTCCGGCAGGGGGAGGACTGAAGCTTTCTTT.

The rearrangement uses TRBV7-3 and TRBJ2-3; D unclear. Trimming took 2 bases from V and 4 from J, leaving 13 bases between them. The CDR3 runs to 15 residues. The germline CDR1 and CDR2 sequences are SGHTA and FQGTGA. CDR3 in amino acids: CASSLGGPTADTQYF. The CDR3 nucleotides are TGTGCCAGCAGCTTAGGTGGCCCTACCGCAGATACGCAGTATTTT. The full variable domain, in which reference TRBV7-3 and TRBJ2-3 provide the parts outside the CDR3, is GAGVSQTPSNKVTEKGKYVELRCDPISGHTALYWYRQSLGQGPEFLIYFQGTGAADDSGLPNDRFFAVRPEGSVSTLKIQRTERGDSAVYLCASSLGGPTADTQYFGPGTRLTVL.

This sequence joins TRBV7-3 and TRBJ1-2; 8 nucleotides match TRBD1. This CDR3 is built from 13 residues. Germline lookup yields CDR1 SGHTA and CDR2 FQGTGA. V was pared by 0 bases and J by 8 bases, with 2 bases of the junction left unmatched. The CDR3 sequence is CASSLTQGGGYTF. The CDR3 bases are TGTGCCAGCAGCTTAACACAGGGGGGCGGCTACACCTTC.

The chain is built from TRBV6-2 or TRBV6-3 and TRBJ1-5, with unresolved D. CDR1 MNHEY and CDR2 SVGEGT come from the germline V gene. This CDR3 has 15 residues. With 5 bases removed from V and 6 bases from J, the gap between germline ends came to 17 bases. The CDR3 reads CASSPSTTLVQPQHF. The CDR3 DNA reads TGTGCCAGCAGTCCCTCAACCACTCTGGTTCAGCCCCAGCATTTT.

This chain joins TRBV12-3 or TRBV12-4 and TRBJ2-5, with TRBD2 identical over 7 bases. The CDR3 is 13 amino acids. V lost 5 bases to trimming and J lost 2 bases; unmatched junction nucleotides: 2. The CDR3 spells CASSLGGQETQYF. CDR3 DNA: TGTGCCAGCAGTCTGGGGGGGCAAGAGACCCAGTACTTC.

The chain employs TRBV19 and TRBJ1-1; tentatively, D is TRBD1 (5 bases). Germline loops: CDR1 LNHDA, CDR2 SQIVND (reference sequence). The CDR3 runs to 14 residues. The V end was cut by 4 bases, the J end by 3 bases, with 12 bases between. CDR3 loop: CASSTGTAYTEAFF. CDR3 DNA: TGTGCCAGTAGTACCGGGACCGCATACACTGAAGCTTTCTTT.